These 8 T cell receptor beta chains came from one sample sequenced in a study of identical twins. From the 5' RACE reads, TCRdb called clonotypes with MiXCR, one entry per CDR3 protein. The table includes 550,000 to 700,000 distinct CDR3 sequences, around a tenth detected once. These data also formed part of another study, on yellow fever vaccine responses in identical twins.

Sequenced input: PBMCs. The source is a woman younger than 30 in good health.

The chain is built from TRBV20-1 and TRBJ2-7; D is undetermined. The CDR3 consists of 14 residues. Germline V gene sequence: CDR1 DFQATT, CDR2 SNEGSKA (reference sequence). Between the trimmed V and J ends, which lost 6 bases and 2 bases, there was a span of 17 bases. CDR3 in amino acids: CSAIPPEGTYEQYF. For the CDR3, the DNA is TGCAGTGCCATACCCCCGGAAGGAACCTACGAGCAGTACTTC.

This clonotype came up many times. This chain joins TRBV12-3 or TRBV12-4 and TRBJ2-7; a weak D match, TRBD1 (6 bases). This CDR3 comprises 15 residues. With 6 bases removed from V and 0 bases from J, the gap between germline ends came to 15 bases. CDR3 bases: TGTGCCAGCAGCCAACAGGGTCGTAGCTCCTACGAGCAGTACTTC. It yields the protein CASSQQGRSSYEQYF.

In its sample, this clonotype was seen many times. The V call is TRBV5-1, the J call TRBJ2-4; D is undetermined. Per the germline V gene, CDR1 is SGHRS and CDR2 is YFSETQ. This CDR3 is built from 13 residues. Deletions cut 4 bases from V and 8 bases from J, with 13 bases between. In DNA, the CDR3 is TGCGCCAGCAGCCAGACGGCTTCAGACATTCAGTACTTC. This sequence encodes CASSQTASDIQYF. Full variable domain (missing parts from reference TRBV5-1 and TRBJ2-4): KAGVTQTPRYLIKTRGQQVTLSCSPISGHRSVSWYQQTPGQGLQFLFEYFSETQRNKGNFPGRFSGRQFSNSRSEMNVSTLELGDSALYLCASSQTASDIQYFGAGTRLSVL.

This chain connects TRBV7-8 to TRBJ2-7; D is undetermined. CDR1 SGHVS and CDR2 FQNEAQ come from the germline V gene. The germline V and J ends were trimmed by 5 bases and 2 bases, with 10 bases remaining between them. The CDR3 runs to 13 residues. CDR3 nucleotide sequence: TGTGCCAGCAGCCGCGCGCAGACCTACGAGCAGTACTTC. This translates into CASSRAQTYEQYF.

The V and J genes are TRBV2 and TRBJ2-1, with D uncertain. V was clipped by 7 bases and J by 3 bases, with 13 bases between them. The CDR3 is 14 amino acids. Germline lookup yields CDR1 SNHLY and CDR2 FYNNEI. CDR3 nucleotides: TGTGCCAGCAATATTCAGGCCTACTACAATGAGCAGTTCTTC. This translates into CASNIQAYYNEQFF.

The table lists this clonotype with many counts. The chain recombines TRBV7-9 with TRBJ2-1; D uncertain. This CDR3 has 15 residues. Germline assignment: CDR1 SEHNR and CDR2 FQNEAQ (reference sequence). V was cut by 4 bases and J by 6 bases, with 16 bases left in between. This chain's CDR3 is CASSSMTLGSNEQFF. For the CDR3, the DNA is TGTGCCAGCAGCTCAATGACGTTAGGGTCCAATGAGCAGTTCTTC.

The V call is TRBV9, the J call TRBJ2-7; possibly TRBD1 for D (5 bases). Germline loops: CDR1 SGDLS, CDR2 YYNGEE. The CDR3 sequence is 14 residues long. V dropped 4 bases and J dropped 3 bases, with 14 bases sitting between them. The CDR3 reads CASSPPDRFYEQYF. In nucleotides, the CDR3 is TGTGCCAGCAGCCCACCAGACAGATTCTACGAGCAGTACTTC.

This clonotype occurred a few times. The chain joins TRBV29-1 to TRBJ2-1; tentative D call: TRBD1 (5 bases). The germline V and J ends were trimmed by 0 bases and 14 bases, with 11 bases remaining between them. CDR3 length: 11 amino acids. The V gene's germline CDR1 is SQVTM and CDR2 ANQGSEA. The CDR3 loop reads CSVEDREGKFF. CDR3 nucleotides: TGCAGCGTTGAAGACAGGGAAGGAAAGTTCTTC.